The rows below give T cell receptor beta chains drawn from one sample of a study of T cells in Graves' hyperthyroidism and ophthalmopathy. TCRdb reanalysed the multiplex PCR reads using MiXCR and keeps one entry per CDR3 protein. The sample has about 400,000 distinct CDR3 sequences, around 14% seen once; the top ten hold approximately 30%. The specimen sequenced was blood. The receptor source for this set is a woman in her 30s with Graves' hyperthyroidism. Both conserved end residues are trimmed from each CDR3. The listing skips clone size in some rows; elsewhere it reads once, few, many or a size class.

j_gene,v_gene,abundance,CDR3aa
TRBJ2-7,TRBV11-2,few,ASSLTISGLAASYEQY
TRBJ2-1,TRBV24-1,many,ATSDWGQGDNEQF
TRBJ2-7,TRBV20-1,many,SASLGATPSYEQY
TRBJ2-1,TRBV10-3,many,AISESGALISYNEQF
TRBJ1-5,TRBV5-1,many,ASSLDLQRGQPQH
TRBJ2-7,TRBV12-5,many,ASGLVPRIGSYEQY
TRBJ1-2,TRBV6-1,NA,ASSEALSGYGYT
TRBJ2-5,TRBV19,NA,ASSDRPQETQY
TRBJ2-2,TRBV20-1,few,SASGGTSGIEDTGELF
TRBJ2-3,TRBV9,NA,ASSVETDTQY
TRBJ2-1,TRBV25-1,NA,ASSEQAGQGLHNEQF
TRBJ1-1,TRBV28,many,ASSSGYEKTF
TRBJ2-5,TRBV20-1,NA,SASRLAGGRGETQY
TRBJ2-3,TRBV20-1,NA,SARVGLAGGPGTDTQY
TRBJ2-3,TRBV11-2,NA,ASSSIRSGGLGQY
TRBJ2-7,TRBV6-4,few,ASSPSDVRDRTIYEQY
TRBJ2-3,TRBV7-2,many,ASSLGTRGFTDTQY
TRBJ2-3,TRBV5-6,many,ASSLAQRLAGGGTQY
TRBJ2-7,TRBV5-1,few,ASSSGQGQGTYEQY
TRBJ1-6,TRBV20-1,NA,SARETGTDNSPLH
TRBJ2-3,TRBV20-1,many,SASLPGSHPSTDTQY
TRBJ2-4,TRBV29-1,few,SVEAQEGNIQY
TRBJ1-1,TRBV9,few,ASSPRQGESEAF
TRBJ1-1,TRBV27,many,ASSLRRELWYTEAF
TRBJ2-1,TRBV11-1,few,ASSRLRSNNEQF
TRBJ2-7,TRBV12-3/TRBV12-4,many,ASSGIAYEQY
TRBJ2-5,TRBV10-2,many,ASSEGARQETQY
TRBJ2-2,TRBV24-1,many,ATSDPILSGYTGELF
TRBJ2-1,TRBV10-1,few,ASSGTTYGEQF
TRBJ1-1,TRBV11-2,many,ASSLVGSFVNTEAF
TRBJ1-1,TRBV11-2,many,ASSLDSGGAF
TRBJ1-1,TRBV5-6,few,ASSPEQGSIGAF
TRBJ2-7,TRBV24-1,few,ATSGGQGATYEQY
TRBJ1-4,TRBV7-6,NA,ASSFWQANRGYEKLF
TRBJ1-5,TRBV5-8,few,ASSLGGGFQPQH
TRBJ1-5,TRBV5-6,few,ASSSGLSSPPQH
TRBJ2-5,TRBV2,many,ASSIEETQY
TRBJ1-3,TRBV5-1,NA,ASSFSEGLGNTIY
TRBJ2-1,TRBV24-1,NA,ATSDRVRTSSYNEQF
TRBJ1-1,TRBV30,many,AWSRPNTEAF
TRBJ1-1,TRBV28,NA,ASSRLTGTGTEAF
TRBJ2-7,TRBV4-1,few,ASSQVLDSIYEQY
TRBJ2-7,TRBV7-2,few,ASTVVRFLSYEQY
TRBJ2-7,TRBV7-9,NA,ASSPRTGKAYEQY
TRBJ1-5,TRBV5-1,NA,ASSPGDVNQPQH